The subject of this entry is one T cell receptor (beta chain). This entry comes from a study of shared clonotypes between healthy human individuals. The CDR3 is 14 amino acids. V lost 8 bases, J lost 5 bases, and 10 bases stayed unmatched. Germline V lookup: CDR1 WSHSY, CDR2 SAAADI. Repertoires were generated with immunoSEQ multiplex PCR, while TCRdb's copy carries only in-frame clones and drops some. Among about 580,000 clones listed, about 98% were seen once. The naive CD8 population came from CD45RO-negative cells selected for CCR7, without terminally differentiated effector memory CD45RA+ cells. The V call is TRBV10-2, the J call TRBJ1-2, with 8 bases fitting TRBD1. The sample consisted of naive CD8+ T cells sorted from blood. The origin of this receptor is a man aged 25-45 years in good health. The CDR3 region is CASGEDRAWYGYTF. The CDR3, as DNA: TGCGCCAGCGGAGAGGACAGGGCATGGTATGGCTACACCTTC.